A selection of T cell receptor beta chains follows, all from one sample in a study of blood T cell repertoires in COVID-19. Produced via immunoSEQ multiplex PCR; TCRdb's table is partial and in-frame only. The data show about 90,000 clones, 80% seen once. The sample comprised peripheral blood. These receptor sequences come from an older woman with acute or convalescent COVID-19. The CDR3 runs from the conserved cysteine through the conserved F or W. The order of the fields is clone size, D gene, J gene, V gene, CDR3 DNA, CDR3 protein. A D gene is named only where the DNA matches it firmly. Rows may omit the clone size; those that give it use once, few, many or a size class.

abundance: few; d_gene: TRBD2; j_gene: TRBJ2-3; v_gene: TRBV6-5; CDR3nt: TGTGCCAGCGCTAGCGGGAGTGACGCAGATACGCAGTATTTT; CDR3aa: CASASGSDADTQYF
abundance: NA; d_gene: TRBD2; j_gene: TRBJ2-3; v_gene: TRBV30; CDR3nt: TGTGCCTGGGTAGCGGGTGGCACAGATACGCAGTATTTT; CDR3aa: CAWVAGGTDTQYF
abundance: NA; d_gene: NA; j_gene: TRBJ1-2; v_gene: TRBV19; CDR3nt: TGTGCCAGTAGTAGATTAACGGGATCTAACTATGGCTACACCTTC; CDR3aa: CASSRLTGSNYGYTF
abundance: once; d_gene: TRBD1; j_gene: TRBJ2-3; v_gene: TRBV11-2; CDR3nt: TGTGCCAGCAGCTTAGACCGGACAGGGGCAGATACGCAGTATTTT; CDR3aa: CASSLDRTGADTQYF
abundance: NA; d_gene: NA; j_gene: TRBJ2-4; v_gene: TRBV27; CDR3nt: TGTGCCAGCAGCTGCCGACAGTTTAAAAACATTCAGTACTTC; CDR3aa: CASSCRQFKNIQYF
abundance: NA; d_gene: TRBD1; j_gene: TRBJ2-5; v_gene: TRBV3-1/TRBV3-2; CDR3nt: TGTGCCAGCAGCCAAGATCGGACAGGGGTGTACCAAGAGACCCAGTACTTC; CDR3aa: CASSQDRTGVYQETQYF
abundance: NA; d_gene: NA; j_gene: TRBJ1-2; v_gene: TRBV6-6; CDR3nt: TGTGCCAGCAGTTACTCTGGGGCCCCTAACTATGGCTACACCTTC; CDR3aa: CASSYSGAPNYGYTF
abundance: NA; d_gene: TRBD2; j_gene: TRBJ2-7; v_gene: TRBV5-6; CDR3nt: TGTGCCAGCAGCCTAGCCCGGACTAGCGGGATCATCTCCTACGAGCAGTACTTC; CDR3aa: CASSLARTSGIISYEQYF
abundance: NA; d_gene: NA; j_gene: TRBJ2-7; v_gene: TRBV7-2; CDR3nt: TGTGCCAGCAGCCGCGGGAACTCCTACGAGCAGTACTTC; CDR3aa: CASSRGNSYEQYF
abundance: once; d_gene: NA; j_gene: TRBJ2-1; v_gene: TRBV9; CDR3nt: TGTGCCAGCAGCTCAAACAATGAGCAGTTCTTC; CDR3aa: CASSSNNEQFF
abundance: few; d_gene: TRBD1; j_gene: TRBJ2-5; v_gene: TRBV5-1; CDR3nt: TGCGCCAGCAGCGCTCCCGGGACAGGGACAGAGACCCAGTACTTC; CDR3aa: CASSAPGTGTETQYF